The 2 T cell receptor beta chains in this list originate from one sample, sequenced in a study of PD-1 blockade in classical Hodgkin lymphoma. Time point noted: cycle 4 day 1 (C4D1), after 6 weeks of nivolumab. Brentuximab vedotin exposure varied, and every patient relapsed after autologous stem cell transplantation. Measured with immunoSEQ multiplex PCR; TCRdb has only the in-frame clones, and not every one. The sample has 15,000 to 20,000 clones, less than 75% seen once. The material was peripheral blood mononuclear cells (PBMCs), obtained before the fourth cycle of nivolumab. Receptors originate from a human donor with classical Hodgkin lymphoma.

This clone was counted a few times. The rearrangement uses TRBV6-1 and TRBJ2-7, with 8 bases aligning to TRBD2. The CDR3 runs to 14 residues. V lost 2 bases to trimming and J lost 2 bases; unmatched junction nucleotides: 2. Per the germline V gene, CDR1 is MNHNS and CDR2 is SASEGT. The CDR3 DNA is TGTGCCAGCAGTGAACTAGCGGGTACCTACGAGCAGTACTTC. Translated: CASSELAGTYEQYF.

The V and J genes are TRBV9 and TRBJ2-1; 8 nucleotides align to TRBD2. Trimming took 4 bases from V and 8 from J; bases not matched to a gene: 11. This CDR3 region has 15 residues. CDR1 is SGDLS and CDR2 is YYNGEE in the germline V gene. The CDR3 protein is CASSYSGSNGDEQFF. CDR3 bases: TGTGCCAGCAGCTACAGCGGGAGTAACGGCGATGAGCAGTTCTTC.